This TCR beta chain was sequenced for a study of CD8 T cells in ankylosing spondylitis (dated by TCRdb to between 2016 and 2019). About the study as a whole: The study profiled T cell receptor beta repertoires in healthy donors and ankylosing spondylitis patients to find disease-linked TCR variants. Peripheral blood was sampled, and synovial fluid was additionally collected from ankylosing spondylitis patients. The full study cohort comprised 20 to 30 ankylosing spondylitis patients and about a hundred healthy donors. Points the paper makes about the study in general: The disease-linked clones had a CD8+ phenotype and were found at relatively low frequencies in peripheral blood. The disease-linked clones were reported to be significantly enriched in matched synovial fluid samples from ankylosing spondylitis patients. Some motif variants had previously been reported in the synovial fluid and blood of reactive arthritis patients, which suggests shared mechanisms of disease initiation. A TCR beta motif made up of several highly homologous amino acid variants appeared to be characteristic of blood from ankylosing spondylitis patients.

The sequencer was an Illumina HiSeq 2500. Quantitative 5'-RACE with molecular barcodes was the method used to prepare the TCR beta libraries. The published analysis was carried out like this. A new computational method, built on a probabilistic model of VDJ rearrangement, was used to identify disease-linked TCR variants. TCRdb cleaned the public reads at Q25 with fastp, built clones with MiXCR and kept in-frame beta chains. Each CDR3 protein appears once, grouped with its most common genes and DNA. These V and J calls derive from TCRdb rather than the authors' analysis. The sample has fewer than 450,000 distinct CDR3 sequences on record, approximately 17% of them singletons. The ten largest account for 0.85% to 1.3% of the sample. To note about this clonotype: Its cognate antigen has yet to be identified. Base qualities are missing; no much larger clone stands one base away.

Based on the germline V gene, the CDR1 and CDR2 sequences are SGHAT and FQNNGV. V drops 7 bases and J drops 3 bases, leaving 19 bases in between. Including cysteine and phenylalanine, the CDR3 has 15 amino acids. Only the CDR3 part of the read is kept: 45 bases, read in frame from the first base. The receptor was isolated from a male donor with ankylosing spondylitis. Recombination joined TRBV11-2 with TRBJ2-7, with a weak D call of TRBD2 (6 bases match). What was sequenced was blood, either unsorted or a sorted T cell fraction (not recorded which). The DNA reads TGTGCCAGCACCACCTCTTCCCGGGGGAACTACGAGCAGTACTTC. Its amino acids are CASTTSSRGNYEQYF.